This TCR beta chain was captured in a study of T cell repertoires in cytomegalovirus infection. Study as a whole: Matching HLA type and CMV infection were both indicated by public TCR beta signatures.

A remark on this clonotype: What it binds is unknown.

TCRdb fed the reads into MiXCR, producing one record per CDR3 protein. The data show over 150,000 distinct CDR3 sequences, roughly 20% seen once. Whole-study results and caveats: Across the ex vivo response, the dominant clonotypes were HLA-C-restricted CMV-specific TCR beta clonotypes.

This CDR3 region has 12 residues. V lost 0 bases, J lost 8 bases, and 7 bases lay in between. CDR1 LNHDA and CDR2 SQIVND come from the germline V gene (reference sequence). The TCR was taken from a human donor in good health (CMV status not recorded). Some clones in this sample may be carry-over from other donors' samples. The chain carries TRBV19 and TRBJ1-1, with a tentative D call TRBD1 (5 bases). Sequenced sample: PBMCs. The CDR3 sequence: CASSIDRGEAFF. As DNA, the CDR3 is TGTGCCAGTAGTATAGACCGGGGGGAAGCTTTCTTT.